This entry describes one TCR beta chain. This entry belongs to a study of blood T cell repertoires in COVID-19. Across the study: The origin of the acute and convalescent COVID-19 samples was the United States, Italy and Spain. Sources were T cells, B-cell-depleted T cells, or PBMCs; the material itself was cDNA or gDNA.

V gave up 4 bases and J gave up 15 bases, with 16 bases separating them. The CDR3 runs to 12 residues. Germline V lookup: CDR1 KGHSH, CDR2 LQKENI. Sequencing used immunoSEQ multiplex PCR; TCRdb keeps in-frame clones, though not all of them. The repertoire has approximately 280,000 clones, roughly 80% of them found once; the top ten carry about 5%. A PCR-confirmed or clinician-diagnosed COVID-19 case had contacted exposed participants within 2 weeks of entry. This TCR was sampled from a man in his forties who had been exposed to COVID-19. J is TRBJ2-1 and V is TRBV18, with a tentative D call TRBD2 (5 bases). The sample was PBMCs or T cells enriched from blood (not recorded which). CDR3 sequence (DNA): TGTGCCAGCTCACAATCCATTAGCGAGGGGTTCTTC. Protein product: CASSQSISEGFF.